The source of this TCR beta chain is a study of T cell responses to AZD1222 COVID-19 vaccine. Broader study findings: Reportedly, nearly half the spike-specific TCRs target unmutated variant regions.

Concerning this clone itself: Its matching antigen is unknown.

Using immunoSEQ multiplex PCR, the repertoire was profiled, and TCRdb retains in-frame clones only, with some absent. The top ten hold 2.5% to 3% of the sample, which has about 140,000 clones, 70% to 90% seen once. This TCR was recovered from an adult in good health. The sample in question was peripheral blood, obtained on day 0 of AZD1222 vaccination.

The CDR3 region is CASSRRGRSNEQFF. CDR3 in DNA: TGCGCCAGCAGTCGTCGAGGGCGGTCAAATGAGCAGTTCTTC. The chain combines TRBV5-1 with TRBJ2-1; maybe TRBD2 (5 bases). This CDR3 is 14 amino acids long. Germline V gene sequence: CDR1 SGHRS, CDR2 YFSETQ. V gave up 5 bases and J gave up 7 bases, with 16 bases separating them.